This T cell receptor beta chain was observed in a study of blood T cells in healthy people across ages. Every sample had a minimum of 6.5 million PBMCs isolated. Deletions cut 2 bases from V and 2 bases from J, with 14 bases between. The CDR3 contains 15 residues. Germline V gives CDR1 DFQATT, CDR2 SNEGSKA (reference sequence). A second PCR, run for roughly 7 to 12 cycles, used a sample-barcoded 5' primer plus a J-beta primer mix. A single record per CDR3 protein comes from TCRdb applying MiXCR to the 5' RACE reads. Of about 750,000 distinct CDR3 sequences in the sample, about 53% are singletons; the top ten hold about 38%. In regard to this clonotype: Its antigen is unknown.

Whole-study findings and limits: Naive T cell percentage showed a strong correlation with the diversity of TCR beta.

J is TRBJ2-3 and V is TRBV20-1, with D possibly matching TRBD2 (6 bases). The clonotype comes from a man of 80 years or more in good health. The sequenced material came from blood. The CDR3: CSARRPSASTDTQYF. The CDR3 DNA follows: TGCAGTGCTAGACGCCCTAGCGCCTCCACAGATACGCAGTATTTT.